The clone carrying this TCR beta chain was seen only a few times. In the authors' methods: Reference gene primer amplification gave estimated nucleated cell counts. Sequencing was performed with immunoSEQ multiplex PCR; in TCRdb, only in-frame clones are kept and a portion is missing. The DNA was the basis for D and trimming; V, J and clone size are from that table. The sample carries around 260,000 clones, 83% recorded once. These data belong to a study of blood T cell repertoires in COVID-19. Overall study: The samples span acute and convalescent COVID-19 from the United States, Italy and Spain. PBMCs, B-cell-depleted T cells, or T cells provided the cDNA or gDNA that made up the material.

The V end lost 1 base, the J end lost 7 bases, and 8 bases lay between the germline ends. Germline V lookup: CDR1 MGHRA, CDR2 YSYEKL. The CDR3 length is 14 residues. The TCR comes from a man aged 55 to 70 who had recovered from COVID-19. The chain has TRBV4-1 and TRBJ1-6; D gene ambiguous. The sequenced sample was peripheral blood. The CDR3 nucleotides are TGCGCCAGCAGCCAAGGCCAGACAAATTCACCCCTCCACTTT. It yields the protein CASSQGQTNSPLHF.